These 15 T cell receptor beta chains originate from one sample sequenced in a study of CD8 T cells in ankylosing spondylitis. Overall study results and limits: It appeared that ankylosing spondylitis blood was characterized by a TCR beta motif of several highly homologous variants.

A single record per CDR3 protein comes from TCRdb applying MiXCR to the 5' RACE reads. Of 350,000 or so distinct CDR3 sequences listed, 7.5% to 9% were seen once; the top ten hold about 14%. No antigen has been assigned to these receptors. Specimen: blood, either unsorted or a sorted T cell fraction (not recorded which). Receptors were obtained from a male donor with ankylosing spondylitis.

The table lists this clonotype with a few counts. V usage is TRBV4-1 and J usage is TRBJ2-1; TRBD2 aligns across 14 bases. V trimming: 4 bases; J trimming: 7 bases; junction bases outside the gene matches: 6. This CDR3 comprises 16 residues. CDR1 and CDR2 from the germline V gene are MGHRA and YSYEKL. CDR3 loop: CASSLPGTSGRNEQFF. The DNA of the CDR3 is TGCGCCAGCAGCCTTCCCGGGACTAGCGGGAGAAATGAGCAGTTCTTC.

This clonotype was seen many times. The V and J genes are TRBV30 and TRBJ1-5, with TRBD1 matching 7 bases. Germline CDR1 is GTSNPN and CDR2 is SVGIG (reference sequence). Trimming removed 4 bases from V and 5 bases from J; junction bases left unmatched: 5. The length of the CDR3 is 13 residues. The CDR3 DNA sequence: TGTGCCTGGAACAGGGGTGGGGATCAGCCCCAGCATTTT. Protein: CAWNRGGDQPQHF.

The table lists this clonotype with a few counts. The DNA for the CDR3 is TGTGCCACCAGCATAAACAGGGGGCAGGAGACCCAGTACTTC. Its translation: CATSINRGQETQYF. V is TRBV15 and J is TRBJ2-5, with 9 nucleotides matching TRBD1. Germline V gene lookup returns CDR1 LNHNV and CDR2 YYDKDF (reference sequence). This CDR3 spans 14 amino acids. V lost 4 bases, J lost 5 bases, and 5 bases stayed unmatched.

This clonotype was counted a few times. The V call is TRBV29-1, the J call TRBJ2-5; no reliable D call. V was clipped by 4 bases and J by 1 base, with 10 bases between them. CDR1 and CDR2 (germline): SQVTM, ANQGSEA. The CDR3 is 13 residues long. CDR3 loop: CSVVSRSQETQYF. The CDR3 nucleotides are TGCAGCGTTGTCTCCAGGAGCCAAGAGACCCAGTACTTC.

The chain employs TRBV27 and TRBJ1-2; D is possibly TRBD1 (5 bases). The germline CDR1 and CDR2 sequences are MNHEY and SMNVEV (reference sequence). V shed 5 bases and J shed 4 bases, with 29 bases lying between them. This CDR3 has 19 amino acids. The CDR3 here is CASSPSGTQRRGPFYGYTF. The CDR3, as DNA: TGTGCCAGCAGTCCATCGGGGACCCAACGGCGGGGTCCATTCTATGGCTACACCTTC.

This clonotype turned up a few times. The CDR3 DNA sequence: TGTGCCAGCAGGAGGGGCTGGGGAAACACCATATATTTT. This translates into CASRRGWGNTIYF. The V call is TRBV12-3 or TRBV12-4, the J call TRBJ1-3; perhaps TRBD1 as D (5 bases). V lost 6 bases and J lost 4, with 10 bases in between. The CDR3 has 13 amino acids.

There are many counts of this clonotype. V is TRBV27 and J is TRBJ2-1; TRBD2 agrees at 10 bases. The ends lost 6 bases at V and 4 bases at J; junction bases unmatched: 6. The germline CDR1 and CDR2 sequences are MNHEY and SMNVEV (reference sequence). This CDR3 region has 15 residues. The CDR3: CASRGLAGAYNEQFF. For the CDR3, the DNA is TGTGCCAGCAGGGGGCTAGCGGGAGCTTACAATGAGCAGTTCTTC.

This clonotype has a handful of counts. The gene calls are TRBV27 and TRBJ2-1; 12 bases are a match to TRBD2. The CDR3 runs to 14 residues. Per the germline V gene, CDR1 is MNHEY and CDR2 is SMNVEV (reference sequence). V shed 2 bases, J shed 7 bases, and the junction held 0 bases outside the gene matches. The CDR3 loop reads CASSLLAGGNEQFF. For the CDR3, the DNA is TGTGCCAGCAGTTTACTAGCGGGAGGGAATGAGCAGTTCTTC.

This clonotype was detected only a few times. The chain has TRBV7-2 and TRBJ2-1; D ambiguous. The CDR3 contains 14 residues. Trimming stripped 4 bases from V and 4 bases from J, with 11 bases between. CDR1 SGHTA and CDR2 FQGNSA come from the germline V gene. DNA of the CDR3: TGTGCCAGCAGCTCAACCCCCTTTTACAATGAGCAGTTCTTC. This sequence encodes CASSSTPFYNEQFF.

V is TRBV28 and J is TRBJ2-7; 7 nucleotides agree with TRBD1. This CDR3 is built from 16 residues. J was trimmed by 4 bases and V by 5 bases; bases with no gene match: 14. Germline V gene lookup returns CDR1 MDHEN and CDR2 SYDVKM. The CDR3 sequence: CASSPPLGQPLYEQYF. CDR3 DNA sequence: TGTGCCAGCAGTCCCCCTTTGGGACAGCCCTTATACGAGCAGTACTTC.

The chain joins TRBV28 to TRBJ2-3; TRBD1 or TRBD2 may be the D gene (6 bases each). CDR1 MDHEN and CDR2 SYDVKM come from the germline V gene. Trimming shortened V by 6 bases and J by 2 bases, and 18 bases separated the two germline ends. The CDR3 is 16 amino acids. CDR3 DNA: TGTGCCAGCAGCCCGCCTATTCGGGGGCTCACAGATACGCAGTATTTT. It translates to CASSPPIRGLTDTQYF.

This clonotype was recorded many times. A junction end diverges from the germline sequence, so it may reflect a read error. The gene calls are TRBV6-4 and TRBJ1-1, with D maybe TRBD1 (5 bases). The V gene's germline CDR1 is MRHNA and CDR2 SNTAGT. The CDR3 spans 14 residues. In DNA form, the CDR3 reads TGTGCCAGCAGTGTAGAAACAGGAATAGAGAAGCTTTCGTTT. It is translated as CASSVETGIEKLSF.

This clonotype was found a few times. The chain has TRBV19 and TRBJ2-5; possible D gene TRBD1, 6 bases. Germline V gives CDR1 LNHDA, CDR2 SQIVND (reference sequence). V was shortened by 6 bases and J by 5 bases, with 16 bases between the two germline ends. This CDR3 comprises 14 residues. CDR3 sequence: CASSILPGVETQYF. CDR3 DNA sequence: TGTGCCAGTAGCATTCTTCCAGGGGTCGAGACCCAGTACTTC.

V and J are TRBV7-3 and TRBJ1-1, with 8 bases that match TRBD1. V was pared by 5 bases and J by 0 bases, with 29 bases of the junction left unmatched. The CDR3 spans 23 residues. Germline CDR1 and CDR2: SGHTA and FQGTGA. CDR3 sequence (DNA): TGTGCCAGCAGCGCAGAACCTGGTTTGGTGCAGACAGGGGAAAGTTATGTGAACACTGAAGCTTTCTTT. Protein: CASSAEPGLVQTGESYVNTEAFF.

There are a few counts of this clonotype. The chain employs TRBV7-2 and TRBJ2-7; 7 bases are shared with TRBD2. This CDR3 region has 14 residues. V shed 4 bases and J 4 bases; nucleotides not matched to a gene: 7. CDR1 is SGHTA, CDR2 FQGNSA, per germline. The CDR3 sequence is CASSYESGGYEQYF. As DNA, the CDR3 is TGTGCCAGCAGCTATGAATCGGGAGGTTACGAGCAGTACTTC.